This is a list of T cell receptor beta chains from one sample in a study of blood T cells in healthy people across ages. MiXCR was run by TCRdb on the 5' RACE reads, yielding one entry per CDR3 protein. The table records 600,000 to 900,000 distinct CDR3 sequences, more than 25% of them present only once. This sample was shared with a second study, whose subject was T cells of mothers and their children.

The specimen was blood. All receptors come from a boy between 10 and 17 years old in good health. The CDR3 runs from the conserved cysteine through the conserved F or W. A D gene is named only where the DNA matches it firmly. Clone size is stated in some rows and not others, as once, few, many or a class when expanded.

V gene: TRBV20-1
D gene: NA
J gene: TRBJ2-5
clone size: few
CDR3 protein: CSARDNQGGETQYF
CDR3 DNA: TGCAGTGCTAGAGATAACCAGGGCGGGGAGACCCAGTACTTC

V gene: TRBV6-5
D gene: TRBD1
J gene: TRBJ2-1
clone size: few
CDR3 protein: CASSYALPGQGYNEQFF
CDR3 DNA: TGTGCCAGCAGTTACGCCTTACCGGGACAGGGCTACAATGAGCAGTTCTTC

V gene: TRBV10-3
D gene: TRBD2
J gene: TRBJ2-1
clone size: few
CDR3 protein: CAISDLAGSYNEQFF
CDR3 DNA: TGTGCCATCAGTGATTTAGCGGGGTCCTACAATGAGCAGTTCTTC

V gene: TRBV7-2
D gene: TRBD1
J gene: TRBJ1-6
clone size: few
CDR3 protein: CASSWRGQGARNSPLHF
CDR3 DNA: TGTGCCAGCAGCTGGCGGGGACAGGGGGCTCGCAATTCACCCCTCCACTTT

V gene: TRBV7-9
D gene: NA
J gene: TRBJ2-2
clone size: NA
CDR3 protein: CASSGRTAGIENTGELFF
CDR3 DNA: TGTGCCAGCAGTGGGAGGACTGCAGGCATCGAGAACACCGGGGAGCTGTTTTTT

V gene: TRBV10-3
D gene: TRBD1
J gene: TRBJ1-2
clone size: NA
CDR3 protein: CATIQGDGYGYTF
CDR3 DNA: TGTGCCACGATACAGGGGGATGGCTATGGCTACACCTTC

V gene: TRBV27
D gene: TRBD1
J gene: TRBJ1-5
clone size: few
CDR3 protein: CASSSSDRGSNQPQHF
CDR3 DNA: TGTGCCAGCAGTTCCTCGGACAGGGGAAGCAATCAGCCCCAGCATTTT

V gene: TRBV12-3/TRBV12-4
D gene: NA
J gene: TRBJ2-1
clone size: NA
CDR3 protein: CASSPLATEQFF
CDR3 DNA: TGTGCCAGCAGCCCCCTGGCTACTGAGCAGTTCTTC

V gene: TRBV19
D gene: TRBD1
J gene: TRBJ1-4
clone size: few
CDR3 protein: CASSTGQSYEKLFF
CDR3 DNA: TGTGCCAGTAGTACGGGACAGAGTTATGAAAAACTGTTTTTT

V gene: TRBV10-2
D gene: NA
J gene: TRBJ1-2
clone size: NA
CDR3 protein: CASSEYSSDYGYTF
CDR3 DNA: TGCGCCAGCAGTGAATATAGCTCTGACTATGGCTACACCTTC

V gene: TRBV5-1
D gene: NA
J gene: TRBJ1-1
clone size: NA
CDR3 protein: CASKKTVTRPITEAFF
CDR3 DNA: TGCGCCAGCAAGAAGACAGTAACCCGACCGATCACTGAAGCTTTCTTT

V gene: TRBV6-6
D gene: TRBD1
J gene: TRBJ1-6
clone size: few
CDR3 protein: CASSGQDLPSPLHF
CDR3 DNA: TGTGCCAGCAGCGGACAGGATTTACCTTCACCCCTCCACTTT

V gene: TRBV4-1
D gene: NA
J gene: TRBJ2-1
clone size: NA
CDR3 protein: CASSPLRGRTYNEQFF
CDR3 DNA: TGCGCCAGCAGCCCGCTCAGGGGGAGGACCTACAATGAGCAGTTCTTC

V gene: TRBV25-1
D gene: NA
J gene: TRBJ2-3
clone size: NA
CDR3 protein: CASSDKTSGPHVTDTQYF
CDR3 DNA: TGTGCCAGCAGTGACAAGACCTCAGGACCGCATGTCACAGATACGCAGTATTTT

V gene: TRBV10-3
D gene: NA
J gene: TRBJ2-3
clone size: NA
CDR3 protein: CAISRGRSVDTQYF
CDR3 DNA: TGTGCCATCAGTAGGGGCCGCTCAGTAGATACGCAGTATTTT

V gene: TRBV2
D gene: NA
J gene: TRBJ1-4
clone size: once
CDR3 protein: CASSATSWFF
CDR3 DNA: TGTGCCAGCAGTGCCACTTCTTGGTTTTTT

V gene: TRBV7-3
D gene: TRBD1
J gene: TRBJ2-6
clone size: few
CDR3 protein: CASRGTGLLGANVLTF
CDR3 DNA: TGTGCCAGCAGAGGGACAGGGCTTCTGGGGGCCAACGTCCTGACTTTC

V gene: TRBV29-1
D gene: NA
J gene: TRBJ2-5
clone size: NA
CDR3 protein: CSTTGFVGQETQYF
CDR3 DNA: TGCAGCACTACAGGGTTCGTAGGTCAAGAGACCCAGTACTTC

V gene: TRBV7-2
D gene: TRBD2
J gene: TRBJ2-1
clone size: NA
CDR3 protein: CASSLSWGLAGRGDEQFF
CDR3 DNA: TGTGCCAGCAGCCTCTCCTGGGGACTAGCGGGGAGAGGGGATGAGCAGTTCTTC

V gene: TRBV9
D gene: TRBD2
J gene: TRBJ2-1
clone size: NA
CDR3 protein: CASSVTLAGGSYNEQFF
CDR3 DNA: TGTGCCAGCAGCGTCACCCTAGCGGGGGGATCCTACAATGAGCAGTTCTTC

V gene: TRBV28
D gene: TRBD1
J gene: TRBJ1-4
clone size: few
CDR3 protein: CASSSTGQGAGEKLFF
CDR3 DNA: TGTGCCAGCAGTTCAACCGGACAGGGGGCAGGCGAAAAACTGTTTTTT

V gene: TRBV6-6
D gene: NA
J gene: TRBJ2-7
clone size: NA
CDR3 protein: CASSYGTGNEQYF
CDR3 DNA: TGTGCCAGCAGTTATGGGACGGGAAACGAGCAGTACTTC

V gene: TRBV24-1
D gene: TRBD1
J gene: TRBJ1-2
clone size: NA
CDR3 protein: CATSDTTGPDGYTF
CDR3 DNA: TGTGCCACCAGTGATACGACAGGGCCCGATGGCTACACCTTC

V gene: TRBV2
D gene: NA
J gene: TRBJ2-7
clone size: NA
CDR3 protein: CASSVGTLSSYEQYF
CDR3 DNA: TGTGCCAGCAGTGTTGGGACCCTCAGCTCCTACGAGCAGTACTTC

V gene: TRBV7-9
D gene: NA
J gene: TRBJ2-1
clone size: NA
CDR3 protein: CASNRANNEQFF
CDR3 DNA: TGTGCCAGCAATAGGGCCAACAATGAGCAGTTCTTC

V gene: TRBV3-1
D gene: NA
J gene: TRBJ2-7
clone size: NA
CDR3 protein: CASSQGTAQEHEQYF
CDR3 DNA: TGTGCCAGCAGCCAAGGAACAGCCCAGGAGCACGAGCAGTACTTC

V gene: TRBV29-1
D gene: NA
J gene: TRBJ2-5
clone size: NA
CDR3 protein: CSDLWAGETQYF
CDR3 DNA: TGCAGCGACCTGTGGGCGGGAGAGACCCAGTACTTC

V gene: TRBV5-5
D gene: NA
J gene: TRBJ1-4
clone size: few
CDR3 protein: CASSFRREAEILFF
CDR3 DNA: TGTGCCAGCAGCTTTCGGAGGGAAGCAGAGATACTGTTTTTT

V gene: TRBV24-1
D gene: NA
J gene: TRBJ2-1
clone size: few
CDR3 protein: CATSDFLGAEQFF
CDR3 DNA: TGTGCCACCAGTGATTTCCTTGGTGCGGAGCAGTTCTTC

V gene: TRBV12-3/TRBV12-4
D gene: NA
J gene: TRBJ1-2
clone size: NA
CDR3 protein: CASSLIGHGYTF
CDR3 DNA: TGTGCCAGCAGTTTAATCGGACATGGCTACACCTTC

V gene: TRBV7-6
D gene: NA
J gene: TRBJ1-5
clone size: NA
CDR3 protein: CASSLEARSNQPQHF
CDR3 DNA: TGTGCCAGCAGCTTAGAAGCCCGTAGCAATCAGCCCCAGCATTTT

V gene: TRBV10-2
D gene: NA
J gene: TRBJ2-7
clone size: NA
CDR3 protein: CASTELTTGGEQYF
CDR3 DNA: TGCGCCAGCACCGAGCTGACAACGGGTGGCGAGCAGTACTTC

V gene: TRBV6-5
D gene: NA
J gene: TRBJ1-2
clone size: NA
CDR3 protein: CASSYRGRGNYGYTF
CDR3 DNA: TGTGCCAGCAGTTACCGGGGCCGGGGGAACTATGGCTACACCTTC

V gene: TRBV10-3
D gene: NA
J gene: TRBJ2-1
clone size: NA
CDR3 protein: CAISDLDREYF
CDR3 DNA: TGTGCCATCAGTGATTTGGACAGAGAGTACTTC

V gene: TRBV10-3
D gene: NA
J gene: TRBJ2-5
clone size: once
CDR3 protein: CAISERTQETQYF
CDR3 DNA: TGTGCCATCAGTGAGAGGACCCAAGAGACCCAGTACTTC

V gene: TRBV12-3/TRBV12-4
D gene: NA
J gene: TRBJ1-2
clone size: NA
CDR3 protein: CASSQRQSYYGYTF
CDR3 DNA: TGTGCCAGCAGCCAACGACAGTCCTACTATGGCTACACCTTC

V gene: TRBV7-3
D gene: TRBD1
J gene: TRBJ2-5
clone size: few
CDR3 protein: CASSPMGQGMGETQYF
CDR3 DNA: TGTGCCAGCAGCCCCATGGGACAGGGGATGGGAGAGACCCAGTACTTC